This T cell receptor (beta chain) was found in a study of blood T cells in healthy people across ages. Findings of the study overall: Estimated diversity across one million T cells was deemed an underestimate.

The CDR3 runs 14 residues. With 6 bases clipped from V and 1 base from J, the junction kept 2 bases outside the gene matches. As for this clonotype: Its antigen is not identified.

Around 9 milliliters of peripheral blood were drawn from each donor into EDTA-treated tubes. Together with a sample-barcoded 5' primer, a J-beta primer mix was included in a second PCR lasting about 6 to 11 cycles. One entry per CDR3 protein, called by TCRdb with MiXCR from the 5' RACE reads. The data show approximately 940,000 distinct CDR3 sequences, around 49% seen once. Sequenced input: blood. This TCR derives from a man aged 30 to 45 in good health. J is TRBJ1-5 and V is TRBV12-3 or TRBV12-4, with TRBD1 matching 8 bases. The CDR3 is CASRRTGSNQPQHF. CDR3 DNA sequence: TGTGCCAGCAGGCGGACAGGGAGCAATCAGCCCCAGCATTTT.